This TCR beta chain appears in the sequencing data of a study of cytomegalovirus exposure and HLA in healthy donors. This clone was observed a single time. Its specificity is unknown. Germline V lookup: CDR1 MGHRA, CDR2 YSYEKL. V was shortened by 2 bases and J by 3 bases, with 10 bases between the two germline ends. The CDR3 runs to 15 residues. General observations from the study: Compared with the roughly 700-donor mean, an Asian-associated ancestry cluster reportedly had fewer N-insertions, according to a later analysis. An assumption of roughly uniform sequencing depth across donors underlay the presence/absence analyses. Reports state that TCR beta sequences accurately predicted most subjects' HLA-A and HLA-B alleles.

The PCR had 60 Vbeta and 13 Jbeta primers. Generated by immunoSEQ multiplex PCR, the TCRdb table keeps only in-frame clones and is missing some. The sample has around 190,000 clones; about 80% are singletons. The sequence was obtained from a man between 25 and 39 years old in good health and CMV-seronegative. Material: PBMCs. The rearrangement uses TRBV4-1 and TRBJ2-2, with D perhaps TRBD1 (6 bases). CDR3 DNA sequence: TGCGCCAGCAGCCAAACAGGGATCGACACCGGGGAGCTGTTTTTT. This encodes CASSQTGIDTGELFF.